A selection of T cell receptor beta chains follows, all from one sample in a study of T cell repertoires in cytomegalovirus infection. These receptors are not linked to any known antigen. Each CDR3 protein is one row after TCRdb ran MiXCR on the reads. The table includes tens of thousands of distinct CDR3 sequences, 28% detected once. Sequences were derived from CD8+ T cells from cultured PBMCs, sampled from culture after CMV antigen stimulation. Source of these receptors: a human donor in good health (CMV status not recorded). Some clones in this sample may be carry-over from other donors' samples. CDR3s include the opening cysteine and the closing phenylalanine or tryptophan. The D gene is left open where the match is weak. Clone size is not always given. Where it is, it says once, few, many or a class for expanded clones.

abundance | j_gene | d_gene | v_gene | CDR3nt | CDR3aa
many | TRBJ1-1 | NA | TRBV7-8 | TGTGCCAGCATCCAATACACTGAAGCTTTCTTT | CASIQYTEAFF
NA | TRBJ2-2 | TRBD1 | TRBV27 | TGTGCCAGCAGTCCCGGGACAGGGAGACACACCGGGGAGCTGTTTTTT | CASSPGTGRHTGELFF
few | TRBJ2-7 | NA | TRBV30 | TGTGCCTGGAGTGAAGGCAGTACTTCTTTAAACGAGCAGTACTTC | CAWSEGSTSLNEQYF
NA | TRBJ2-7 | TRBD1 | TRBV27 | TGTGCCAGCAGCGAAACAGGGGTGAGTTCCTACGAGCAGTACTTC | CASSETGVSSYEQYF
few | TRBJ2-5 | TRBD1 | TRBV11-2 | TGTGCCAGCAGCTTACTAGGACAGGCTCAAGAGACCCAGTACTTC | CASSLLGQAQETQYF
few | TRBJ1-5 | NA | TRBV3-1 | TGTGCCAGCAGCCTGAATAGCAATCAGCCCCAGCATTTT | CASSLNSNQPQHF
NA | TRBJ2-5 | NA | TRBV20-1 | TGCAGTGCTAGGGATGCTCGGGATACGGCTTTAGAGACCCAGTACTTC | CSARDARDTALETQYF
NA | TRBJ2-7 | TRBD1 | TRBV27 | TGTGCCAGCAGTCCCCGACAGGGTTGGGACGAGCAGTACTTC | CASSPRQGWDEQYF
few | TRBJ1-3 | NA | TRBV28 | TGTGCCAGCACCTGGGGGGGCCGAAGAAACACCATATATTTT | CASTWGGRRNTIYF
many | TRBJ2-5 | TRBD2 | TRBV6-1 | TGTGCCAGCAGTCTCGGATGGCGGGAGGGCCTAGAGACCCAGTACTTC | CASSLGWREGLETQYF